The 25 T cell receptor beta chains listed next were all sequenced from one sample in a study of cytomegalovirus exposure and HLA in healthy donors. Generated by immunoSEQ multiplex PCR, the TCRdb table keeps only in-frame clones and is missing some. This repertoire shows around 300,000 clones, about 90% found once; its top ten account for roughly 1.1%. The material sequenced was PBMCs. The receptor set was obtained from a woman in her 30s in good health and CMV-seropositive.

V usage is TRBV4-2 and J usage is TRBJ2-1, with D tentatively TRBD2 (6 bases). V was clipped by 6 bases and J by 3 bases, with 9 bases between them. CDR3 length: 13 amino acids. Germline CDR1 is LGHNA and CDR2 is YNFKEQ. The CDR3 region has the DNA TGTGCCAGCAGAGGCGGGGACTACAATGAGCAGTTCTTC. Translating it yields CASRGGDYNEQFF.

The chain links TRBV18 to TRBJ2-1, with TRBD2 identical over 8 bases. The germline CDR1 and CDR2 sequences are KGHSH and LQKENI. This CDR3 is 13 amino acids long. Trimming removed 6 bases from V and 7 bases from J; junction bases left unmatched: 5. CDR3 sequence reads: CASSGGLENEQFF. The CDR3 coding sequence is TGTGCCAGCTCCGGGGGACTAGAGAATGAGCAGTTCTTC.

The rearrangement joins TRBV7-2 to TRBJ2-5; D is unclear. The CDR3 length is 11 residues. The V and J ends lost 7 bases and 2 bases respectively, with 5 bases between them. Germline lookup yields CDR1 SGHTA and CDR2 FQGNSA. The CDR3 spells CASTTQETQYF. The CDR3 DNA is TGTGCCAGCACCACGCAAGAGACCCAGTACTTC.

The V call is TRBV5-1, the J call TRBJ2-5; D is uncertain. Trimming left V 2 bases short and J 3 bases short, with 17 bases between. The germline V gene encodes CDR1 SGHRS and CDR2 YFSETQ. CDR3 length: 16 residues. In nucleotides, the CDR3 is TGCGCCAGCAGCTTACTACGGGTGACCCCCGAAGAGACCCAGTACTTC. This gives the protein CASSLLRVTPEETQYF.

This chain links TRBV4-2 with TRBJ2-5, with 7 bases identical to TRBD1. Germline V lookup: CDR1 LGHNA, CDR2 YNFKEQ. The length of the CDR3 is 15 residues. V gave up 3 bases and J gave up 1 base; unmatched junction bases: 5. The CDR3 loop is CASSQPDRAQETQYF. The CDR3 DNA sequence: TGTGCCAGCAGCCAGCCCGACAGGGCCCAAGAGACCCAGTACTTC.

As concerns this clone: Other DNA sequences in this sample translate to the same CDR3. The rearrangement links TRBV27 to TRBJ2-1, with D maybe TRBD1 (5 bases). This CDR3 has 12 amino acids. V was shortened by 3 bases and J by 6 bases, with 6 bases between the two germline ends. CDR1 MNHEY and CDR2 SMNVEV come from the germline V gene (reference sequence). DNA for the CDR3: TGTGCCAGCAGTTTTAGGGGCAATGAGCAGTTCTTC. This gives the protein CASSFRGNEQFF.

CDR3 coding DNA: TGTGCCAGCAGTAGACAGGGGAGCTCCTACAATGAGCAGTTCTTC. Encoded protein: CASSRQGSSYNEQFF. V gene TRBV2 combines with J gene TRBJ2-1; 8 nucleotides match TRBD1. V lost 5 bases, J lost 0 bases, and 3 bases stayed unmatched. CDR3 length: 15 residues. Germline loops: CDR1 SNHLY, CDR2 FYNNEI.

This clone was seen a single time. The gene calls are TRBV6-6 and TRBJ2-5; 7 nucleotides match TRBD2. The trim removed 5 bases at V and 5 bases at J, leaving 8 bases unmatched. CDR1 and CDR2 from the germline V gene are MNHNY and SVGAGI (reference sequence). This CDR3 is built from 14 residues. DNA of the CDR3: TGTGCCAGCAGTCCGCTAAACGGGGGGGAGACCCAGTACTTC. It translates to CASSPLNGGETQYF.

The chain recombines TRBV6-1 with TRBJ1-2; 8 bases align to TRBD1. CDR1 MNHNS and CDR2 SASEGT come from the germline V gene. With 6 bases clipped from V and 6 bases from J, the junction kept 6 bases outside the gene matches. The CDR3 is 13 residues long. The CDR3 sequence: CASRQQGENGYTF. The CDR3 nucleotides read TGTGCCAGCAGACAACAGGGGGAGAATGGCTACACCTTC.

The V call is TRBV7-2, the J call TRBJ2-7, with TRBD2 matching 11 bases. The germline V gene encodes CDR1 SGHTA and CDR2 FQGNSA. The length of the CDR3 is 16 residues. The trim removed 4 bases at V and 3 bases at J, leaving 8 bases unmatched. In nucleotides, the CDR3 is TGTGCCAGCAGCTCCCAGACTAGCGGGACGAGCTACGAGCAGTACTTC. It codes for CASSSQTSGTSYEQYF. The full variable domain, its missing parts supplied by reference TRBV7-2 and TRBJ2-7, is GAGVSQSPSNKVTEKGKDVELRCDPISGHTALYWYRQSLGQGLEFLIYFQGNSAPDKSGLPSDRFSAERTGGSVSTLTIQRTQQEDSAVYLCASSSQTSGTSYEQYFGPGTRLTVT.

The chain combines TRBV9 with TRBJ2-2; D perhaps matches TRBD1 (6 bases). The CDR3 has 13 amino acids. The germline CDR1 and CDR2 sequences are SGDLS and YYNGEE. Trimming pared 0 bases from V and 7 bases from J, leaving 7 bases between. As DNA, the CDR3 is TGTGCCAGCAGCGTAGAAGGGGGCGGGGAGCTGTTTTTT. As protein: CASSVEGGGELFF. Full variable domain (outside the CDR3, taken from reference TRBV9 and TRBJ2-2): DSGVTQTPKHLITATGQRVTLRCSPRSGDLSVYWYQQSLDQGLQFLIQYYNGEERAKGNILERFSAQQFPDLHSELNLSSLELGDSALYFCASSVEGGGELFFGEGSRLTVL.

This chain uses TRBV7-8 with TRBJ2-7, with D possibly TRBD2 on 6 matching bases. V was trimmed by 0 bases and J by 12 bases, leaving 15 bases between them. The CDR3 covers 13 residues. CDR1 is SGHVS and CDR2 is FQNEAQ in the germline V gene. The CDR3 is CASSLAGGARLYF. CDR3 DNA: TGTGCCAGCAGCTTAGCAGGAGGGGCTAGGCTGTACTTC.

The V and J genes are TRBV28 and TRBJ1-4; 7 bases align to TRBD1. V shed 3 bases and J 4 bases; nucleotides not matched to a gene: 5. The CDR3 runs 15 residues. The germline V gene encodes CDR1 MDHEN and CDR2 SYDVKM. In DNA, the CDR3 is TGTGCCAGCAGTTTTCGCCGGGACAGTAATGAAAAACTGTTTTTT. Translation gives CASSFRRDSNEKLFF.

The rearrangement uses TRBV4-2 and TRBJ2-3; maybe TRBD1 (5 bases). From germline, CDR1 is LGHNA and CDR2 YNFKEQ. This CDR3 spans 13 amino acids. V lost 0 bases, J lost 8 bases, and 9 bases lay in between. The CDR3 bases are TGTGCCAGCAGCCAAGACGCAGGGCTTACGCAGTATTTT. This encodes CASSQDAGLTQYF.

The chain links TRBV29-1 to TRBJ1-2; D is undetermined. Germline CDR1 reads SQVTM; CDR2 reads ANQGSEA. The CDR3 length is 14 residues. The germline V and J ends were trimmed by 7 bases and 0 bases, with 15 bases remaining between them. The CDR3 DNA reads as TGCAGCGCCCGAGGAGGAGAGTCTAACTATGGCTACACCTTC. This translates into CSARGGESNYGYTF.

V is TRBV28 and J is TRBJ2-7; TRBD2 aligns across 8 bases. The trim removed 7 bases at V and 1 base at J, leaving 9 bases unmatched. The germline V gene has CDR1 MDHEN and CDR2 SYDVKM. This CDR3 has 15 residues. Here the CDR3 reads CASIRGGAGSYEQYF. The CDR3 bases are TGTGCCAGCATCCGGGGGGGAGCCGGGTCCTACGAGCAGTACTTC.

V usage is TRBV30 and J usage is TRBJ2-1, with TRBD1 as a possible D gene (6 bases). Germline V gene sequence: CDR1 GTSNPN, CDR2 SVGIG (reference sequence). This CDR3 spans 14 amino acids. The CDR3 sequence: CATSAWDNNNEQFF. The CDR3 nucleotides read TGTGCTACATCGGCCTGGGACAATAACAATGAGCAGTTCTTC.

The V gene is TRBV27, the J gene TRBJ2-7; 12 bases agree with TRBD1. Unmatched junction bases numbered 12, after V lost 8 bases and J lost 7 bases. CDR3 size: 15 residues. The germline V gene has CDR1 MNHEY and CDR2 SMNVEV (reference sequence). CDR3: CASQLTGQGAVEQYF. CDR3 bases: TGTGCCAGCCAACTCACGGGACAGGGGGCTGTAGAGCAGTACTTC.

The chain couples TRBV5-6 to TRBJ1-1; D is undetermined. Per the germline V gene, CDR1 is SGHDT and CDR2 is YYEEEE. The CDR3 is 15 residues long. V was shortened by 0 bases and J by 1 base, with 10 bases between the two germline ends. The CDR3 loop is CASSLASGRNTEAFF. The CDR3 DNA follows: TGTGCCAGCAGCTTGGCCTCCGGGCGGAACACTGAAGCTTTCTTT.

V is TRBV5-1 and J is TRBJ2-7; D is uncertain. Germline loops: CDR1 SGHRS, CDR2 YFSETQ. Trimming stripped 0 bases from V and 6 bases from J, with 19 bases between. There are 16 residues in the CDR3. The CDR3 region has the DNA TGCGCCAGCAGCTTGGAGGGTTGGACGCCCGATTCCGAGCAGTACTTC. Protein: CASSLEGWTPDSEQYF.

Only one count was recorded for this clone. This chain connects TRBV11-2 to TRBJ1-3; D gene uncertain. Germline V gene data show CDR1 as SGHAT and CDR2 as FQNNGV. V was trimmed by 0 bases and J by 0 bases, leaving 9 bases between them. The length of the CDR3 is 16 residues. The CDR3 loop is CASSLDSGSSGNTIYF. The CDR3 nucleotides are TGTGCCAGCAGCTTAGATTCGGGGAGCTCTGGAAACACCATATATTTT.

The chain combines TRBV29-1 with TRBJ1-2; D not resolved. The CDR3 loop spans 15 amino acids. From germline, CDR1 is SQVTM and CDR2 ANQGSEA. V lost 1 base, J lost 6 bases, and 18 bases lay in between. The CDR3 DNA is TGCAGCGTTGAAGGACACGTTAGGAGACCTCATGGCTACACCTTC. Protein sequence: CSVEGHVRRPHGYTF. The whole variable domain, filled in from reference TRBV29-1 and TRBJ1-2, reads SAVISQKPSRDICQRGTSLTIQCQVDSQVTMMFWYRQQPGQSLTLIATANQGSEATYESGFVIDKFPISRPNLTFSTLTVSNMSPEDSSIYLCSVEGHVRRPHGYTFGSGTRLTVV.

The chain links TRBV23-1 to TRBJ2-2, with 8 positions matching TRBD1. TRBV23-1 is an open reading frame whose function is uncertain. The V gene end was trimmed by 4 bases and the J gene end by 6 bases; junction bases not matched to a gene: 4. The CDR3 runs 14 residues. CDR3 nucleotides: TGCGCCAGCAGTCCGGGACAGGAACCCGGGGAGCTGTTTTTT. It yields the protein CASSPGQEPGELFF.

The rearrangement joins TRBV10-3 to TRBJ2-7; D unclear. Looked up from germline, CDR1 is ENHRY and CDR2 is SYGVKD. This CDR3 has 11 amino acids. With 4 bases removed from V and 5 bases from J, the gap between germline ends came to 6 bases. Here the CDR3 reads CAISGGNEQYF. CDR3 DNA sequence: TGTGCCATCAGTGGCGGCAACGAGCAGTACTTC.

This clone has only a few counts. V is TRBV29-1 and J is TRBJ2-5, with 9 bases aligning to TRBD2. This CDR3 has 15 amino acids. The trim removed 4 bases at V and 2 bases at J, leaving 8 bases unmatched. Germline V CDR1 and CDR2: SQVTM, ANQGSEA. For the CDR3, the DNA is TGCAGCGTTGTGGAGTGGGGACTAGCACAAGAGACCCAGTACTTC. Translated: CSVVEWGLAQETQYF.